The clone carrying this T cell receptor beta chain has only one observation. This CDR3 contains 13 residues. V was clipped by 6 bases and J by 5 bases; unmatched bases: 2. The sample originates from a study of blood T cell repertoires in COVID-19. The table came from immunoSEQ multiplex PCR; TCRdb's copy has only in-frame clones and leaves some out. The sample yields roughly 230,000 clones, approximately 80% seen once. Sample: peripheral blood. The TCR was taken from a woman aged 55-70 years with active or convalescent COVID-19. The V call is TRBV12-3 or TRBV12-4, the J call TRBJ2-1; TRBD1 aligns across 9 bases. The CDR3 DNA follows: TGTGCCAGCAGGACAGGGGGGGACAATGAGCAGTTCTTC. It is translated as CASRTGGDNEQFF.